Following are 10 T cell receptor beta chains from one sample sequenced in a study of T cell changes during pregnancy in multiple sclerosis. Sequencing used immunoSEQ multiplex PCR; TCRdb keeps in-frame clones, though not all of them. The sample lists over 30,000 clones, 92% seen once, with over 0.75% in the top ten. This specimen was CD4+ T cells from peripheral blood mononuclear cells, taken in the third trimester of pregnancy. These receptors all stem from a female donor with multiple sclerosis, enrolled in a pregnancy study.

This chain joins TRBV6-1 and TRBJ2-1, with 9 bases aligning to TRBD1. The J segment lost 6 bases and the V segment lost 7 bases, leaving 4 bases of the junction unmatched. The CDR3 totals 13 residues. Per germline, CDR1 MNHNS and CDR2 SASEGT. This chain's CDR3 is CASTPTGGNEQFF. The CDR3 nucleotides read TGTGCCAGCACCCCGACAGGGGGCAATGAGCAGTTCTTC.

The table lists this clone with a few counts. The chain combines TRBV7-9 with TRBJ1-2; perhaps TRBD1 as D (6 bases). Trimming stripped 2 bases from V and 5 bases from J, with 15 bases between. The CDR3 totals 15 residues. CDR1 is SEHNR, CDR2 FQNEAQ, per germline (reference sequence). The CDR3 spells CASSLSRTVTYGYTF. Here the CDR3 DNA reads TGTGCCAGCAGCTTATCTAGGACAGTCACTTATGGCTACACCTTC.

The gene calls are TRBV2 and TRBJ1-1; D uncertain. Germline-derived CDR1 and CDR2 are SNHLY and FYNNEI. Trimming shortened V by 4 bases and J by 3 bases, and 15 bases separated the two germline ends. This CDR3 has 15 amino acids. The CDR3 loop reads CASSVETPRDTEAFF. CDR3 in DNA: TGTGCCAGCAGTGTAGAGACACCGAGGGACACTGAAGCTTTCTTT.

This clone came up once. The chain has TRBV28 and TRBJ2-1; 10 positions match TRBD2. Per the germline V gene, CDR1 is MDHEN and CDR2 is SYDVKM. V shed 1 base and J 8 bases; nucleotides not matched to a gene: 11. The CDR3 is 17 residues long. CDR3 DNA sequence: TGTGCCAGCAGTTTATCTAGCGGGAGATGGGTAATCGATGAGCAGTTCTTC. This sequence encodes CASSLSSGRWVIDEQFF.

Here the CDR3 reads CASSLGLTYNEQFF. CDR3 nucleotide sequence: TGCGCCAGCAGCTTGGGACTAACCTACAATGAGCAGTTCTTC. The genes are TRBV5-1 and TRBJ2-1, with D possibly TRBD2 on 5 matching bases. Looked up from germline, CDR1 is SGHRS and CDR2 is YFSETQ. V was shortened by 0 bases and J by 2 bases, with 6 bases between the two germline ends. The CDR3 length is 14 residues.

This clone was recorded once. J is TRBJ1-4 and V is TRBV29-1; TRBD1 aligns across 9 bases. The CDR3 has 12 residues. The V gene's germline CDR1 is SQVTM and CDR2 ANQGSEA. The V gene end was trimmed by 6 bases and the J gene end by 8 bases; junction bases not matched to a gene: 4. Here the CDR3 reads CSVGTGREKLFF. Written as DNA, the CDR3 is TGCAGCGTCGGGACAGGGAGGGAAAAACTGTTTTTT. The full variable domain, with the rest looked up from reference TRBV29-1 and TRBJ1-4, is SAVISQKPSRDICQRGTSLTIQCQVDSQVTMMFWYRQQPGQSLTLIATANQGSEATYESGFVIDKFPISRPNLTFSTLTVSNMSPEDSSIYLCSVGTGREKLFFGSGTQLSVL.

The chain couples TRBV6-6 to TRBJ1-4; weak D call: TRBD1 (5 bases). V lost 7 bases, J lost 0 bases, and 12 bases lay in between. The CDR3 is 15 amino acids. In germline, CDR1 is MNHNY, CDR2 SVGAGI (reference sequence). CDR3 amino acids: CASIRDSATNEKLFF. CDR3 nucleotides: TGTGCCAGCATTCGCGACAGTGCAACTAATGAAAAACTGTTTTTT.

The chain carries TRBV18 and TRBJ1-4; D possibly corresponds to TRBD1 (5 bases). V shed 3 bases and J shed 8 bases, with 16 bases lying between them. There are 15 residues in the CDR3. Germline V gene data show CDR1 as KGHSH and CDR2 as LQKENI. The CDR3 nucleotides read TGTGCCAGCTCACCCCGAGGTCAGGGTGGCGAAAAACTGTTTTTT. Its protein product is CASSPRGQGGEKLFF. The full variable domain, with the rest looked up from reference TRBV18 and TRBJ1-4, is NAGVMQNPRHLVRRRGQEARLRCSPMKGHSHVYWYRQLPEEGLKFMVYLQKENIIDESGMPKERFSAEFPKEGPSILRIQQVVRGDSAAYFCASSPRGQGGEKLFFGSGTQLSVL.

The J gene is TRBJ1-4, the V gene TRBV28, with D hard to call. From germline, CDR1 is MDHEN and CDR2 SYDVKM. The V end was cut by 7 bases, the J end by 0 bases, with 6 bases between. The CDR3 loop spans 13 amino acids. The CDR3 DNA follows: TGTGCCAGCACGGGGTCAACTAATGAAAAACTGTTTTTT. Residues: CASTGSTNEKLFF.

The J gene is TRBJ1-1, the V gene TRBV6-1; D is unclear. Germline CDR1 MNHNS, CDR2 SASEGT. The CDR3 is 12 residues long. V lost 6 bases and J 6 bases, leaving 11 bases between the germline ends. CDR3 DNA: TGTGCCAGCAGAGAGATACTAGCTGAAGCTTTCTTT. Translating gives CASREILAEAFF.